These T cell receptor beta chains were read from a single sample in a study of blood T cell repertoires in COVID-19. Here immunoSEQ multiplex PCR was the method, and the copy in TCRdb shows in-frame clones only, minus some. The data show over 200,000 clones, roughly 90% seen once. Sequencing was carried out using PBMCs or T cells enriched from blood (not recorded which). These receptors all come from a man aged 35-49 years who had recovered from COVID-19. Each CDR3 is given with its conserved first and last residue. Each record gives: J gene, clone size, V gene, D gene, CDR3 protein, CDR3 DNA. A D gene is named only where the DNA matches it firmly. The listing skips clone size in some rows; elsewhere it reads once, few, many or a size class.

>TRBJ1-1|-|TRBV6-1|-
CASSDSGMNTEAFF
TGTGCCAGCAGTGACAGCGGAATGAACACTGAAGCTTTCTTT
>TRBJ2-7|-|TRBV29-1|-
CSVVPTGTSYEQYF
TGCAGCGTTGTTCCCACAGGTACCTCCTACGAGCAGTACTTC
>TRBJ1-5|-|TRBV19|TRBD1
CASSIGQGRKVAMAQHF
TGTGCCAGTAGTATTGGACAGGGTAGAAAAGTAGCAATGGCCCAGCATTTT
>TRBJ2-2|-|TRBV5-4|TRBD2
CASSLSGGANTGELFF
TGTGCCAGCAGCTTGAGCGGGGGGGCGAACACCGGGGAGCTGTTTTTT
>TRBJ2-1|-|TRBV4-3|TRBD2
CASSQVGLAYNEQFF
TGCGCCAGCAGCCAAGTGGGACTAGCCTACAATGAGCAGTTCTTC
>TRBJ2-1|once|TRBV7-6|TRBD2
CASSLGSGSSYNEQFF
TGTGCCAGCAGCTTAGGCAGCGGGAGTTCGTACAATGAGCAGTTCTTC
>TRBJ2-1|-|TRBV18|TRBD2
CASSPLGLGGEQFF
TGTGCCAGCTCACCACTGGGACTAGGCGGGGAGCAGTTCTTC
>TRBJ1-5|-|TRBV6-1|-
CASSEASHSNQPQHF
TGTGCCAGCAGTGAAGCGTCCCATAGCAATCAGCCCCAGCATTTT
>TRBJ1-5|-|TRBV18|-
CASSPVEGGYNYQPQHF
TGTGCCAGCTCACCGGTCGAGGGCGGATATAACTATCAGCCCCAGCATTTT
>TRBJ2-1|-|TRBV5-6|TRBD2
CASSLASSGGWNEQFF
TGTGCCAGCAGCTTGGCCTCTAGCGGTGGGTGGAATGAGCAGTTCTTC
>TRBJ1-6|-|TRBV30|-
CAWSFPTRNGSPLHF
TGTGCCTGGAGCTTTCCCACCAGGAATGGTTCACCCCTCCACTTT
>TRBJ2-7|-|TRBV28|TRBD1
CASKTGTGSNEQYF
TGTGCCAGCAAAACCGGGACAGGTTCCAACGAGCAGTACTTC
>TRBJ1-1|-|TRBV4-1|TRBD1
CASSPRGQKFEAFF
TGCGCCAGCAGCCCGAGGGGACAGAAATTTGAGGCTTTCTTT
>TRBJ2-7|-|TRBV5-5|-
CASSLLQAPVNEQYF
TGTGCCAGCAGCTTGCTACAGGCACCCGTTAACGAGCAGTACTTC
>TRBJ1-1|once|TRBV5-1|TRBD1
CASSPPGGTEAFF
TGCGCCAGCAGCCCGCCAGGGGGTACTGAAGCTTTCTTT
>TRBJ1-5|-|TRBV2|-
CASSEVRNSNQPQHF
TGTGCCAGCAGTGAAGTCAGGAATAGCAATCAGCCCCAGCATTTT
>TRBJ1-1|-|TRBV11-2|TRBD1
CASSRTGTGNTEAFF
TGTGCCAGCAGCAGGACCGGGACAGGGAACACTGAAGCTTTCTTT
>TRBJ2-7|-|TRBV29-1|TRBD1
CSVEDRSSYEQYF
TGCAGCGTTGAGGACAGGTCCTCCTACGAGCAGTACTTC
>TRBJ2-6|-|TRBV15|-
CATSRTVSGANVLTF
TGTGCCACCAGCAGGACAGTCTCTGGGGCCAACGTCCTGACTTTC
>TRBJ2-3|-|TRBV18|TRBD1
CASSPAFRDRLLDTQYF
TGTGCCAGCTCACCAGCATTCCGGGACAGGCTGTTAGATACGCAGTATTTT
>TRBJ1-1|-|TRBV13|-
CASSTGGGAGGGAFF
TGTGCCAGCAGCACGGGGGGGGGCGCCGGAGGTGGAGCTTTCTTT
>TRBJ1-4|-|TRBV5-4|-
CASSFNRVSTNEKLFF
TGTGCCAGCAGCTTTAACAGGGTATCAACTAATGAAAAACTGTTTTTT
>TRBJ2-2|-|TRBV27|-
CASSLTGSSVLPRELFF
TGTGCCAGCAGTTTGACCGGAAGCAGCGTTTTACCGAGGGAGCTGTTTTTT
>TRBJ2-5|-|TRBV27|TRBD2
CASSLGTSGVQSQYF
TGTGCCAGCAGTTTAGGCACTAGCGGGGTACAGTCCCAGTACTTC
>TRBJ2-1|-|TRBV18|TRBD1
CASSPGTGDEQFF
TGTGCCAGCTCACCAGGGACAGGGGATGAGCAGTTCTTC
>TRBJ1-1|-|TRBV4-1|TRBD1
CASSQGDRGRRTEAFF
TGCGCCAGCAGCCAAGGGGACAGGGGGCGGAGGACTGAAGCTTTCTTT
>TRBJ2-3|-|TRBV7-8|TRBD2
CASSLTRISGSRGTDTQYF
TGTGCCAGCAGCCTTACCCGAATTAGCGGGAGTCGAGGCACAGATACGCAGTATTTT
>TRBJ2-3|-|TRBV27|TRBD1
CASSWDSSTDTQYF
TGTGCCAGCAGTTGGGACAGCAGCACAGATACGCAGTATTTT
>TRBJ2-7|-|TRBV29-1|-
CSVGDRLSSYEQYF
TGCAGCGTAGGAGACAGGCTGAGCTCCTACGAGCAGTACTTC
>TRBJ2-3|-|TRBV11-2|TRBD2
CASSLISGGVTDTQYF
TGTGCCAGCAGCCTCATTAGCGGGGGGGTGACAGATACGCAGTATTTT
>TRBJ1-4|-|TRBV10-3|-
CAISDKRQGSEKLFF
TGTGCCATCAGTGATAAGAGGCAGGGGAGCGAAAAACTGTTTTTT
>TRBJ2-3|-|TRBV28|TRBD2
CASSPGREADTQYF
TGTGCCAGCAGCCCCGGGAGGGAAGCAGATACGCAGTATTTT
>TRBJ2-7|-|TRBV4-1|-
CASSLSVLQGRLPYEQYF
TGCGCCAGCAGCCTTTCTGTCCTACAGGGCCGGCTCCCCTACGAGCAGTACTTC